The subject of this entry is one T cell receptor (beta chain). This record belongs to a study of cytomegalovirus exposure and HLA in healthy donors. PCR was performed using 60 Vbeta and 13 Jbeta primers. Repertoires were generated with immunoSEQ multiplex PCR, while TCRdb's copy carries only in-frame clones and drops some. This sample has some 220,000 clones, with 80% to 90% found just once. CDR3 length equals 15 residues. The J segment lost 2 bases and the V segment lost 4 bases, leaving 8 bases of the junction unmatched. Germline loops: CDR1 GTSNPN, CDR2 SVGIG (reference sequence). Sequencing was done on a sample of PBMCs. The V call is TRBV30, the J call TRBJ2-3; 8 bases match TRBD1. The TCR comes from a girl aged 2 to 9 in good health and CMV-seronegative. This CDR3 is CAWNRDRLFTDTQYF. The CDR3 nucleotides are TGTGCCTGGAACCGGGACAGGCTATTCACAGATACGCAGTATTTT.